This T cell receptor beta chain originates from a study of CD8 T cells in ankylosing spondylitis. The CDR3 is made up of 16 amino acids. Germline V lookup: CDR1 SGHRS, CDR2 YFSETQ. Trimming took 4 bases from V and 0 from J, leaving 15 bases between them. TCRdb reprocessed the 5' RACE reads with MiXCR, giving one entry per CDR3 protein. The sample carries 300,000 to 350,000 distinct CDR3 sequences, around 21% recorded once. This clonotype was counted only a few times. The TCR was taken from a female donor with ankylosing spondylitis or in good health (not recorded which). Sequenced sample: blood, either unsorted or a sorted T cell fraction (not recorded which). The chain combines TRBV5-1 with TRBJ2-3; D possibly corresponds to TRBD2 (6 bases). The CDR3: CASSPLAGASTDTQYF. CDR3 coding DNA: TGCGCCAGCAGCCCACTAGCAGGTGCGAGCACAGATACGCAGTATTTT.